One sample yielded the 12 T cell receptor beta chains listed below, sequenced in a study of OX40 agonist ivuxolimab in advanced cancers. Clones were sequenced by immunoSEQ multiplex PCR, and TCRdb holds only the in-frame ones, with some missing. The sample has roughly 70,000 clones; more than 80% are singletons. Sequences were derived from CD4+ or CD8+ T cells sorted from blood, sampled in a trial of the OX40 agonist ivuxolimab. These receptors all stem from an adult with an advanced solid tumor such as melanoma, head and neck, liver or kidney cancer.

This chain connects TRBV5-6 to TRBJ2-7; D assignment may be TRBD1 or TRBD2 (5 bases each). Germline V gene data show CDR1 as SGHDT and CDR2 as YYEEEE. The CDR3 totals 18 residues. V lost 3 bases and J lost 2, with 24 bases in between. CDR3 sequence: CASSSLDPPRGRTYEQYF. DNA of the CDR3: TGTGCCAGCAGCTCCCTTGATCCGCCGAGGGGAAGAACCTACGAGCAGTACTTC.

The chain recombines TRBV11-2 with TRBJ1-4; D might be TRBD1 (5 bases). V gave up 0 bases and J gave up 4 bases, with 9 bases separating them. CDR3 length: 15 residues. Germline V gene lookup returns CDR1 SGHAT and CDR2 FQNNGV. The CDR3, as DNA: TGTGCCAGCAGCTTAGAGCAGGGAGTTAATGAAAAACTGTTTTTT. This gives the protein CASSLEQGVNEKLFF.

The V call is TRBV5-4, the J call TRBJ1-2, with a tentative D call TRBD1 (5 bases). The CDR3 spans 13 residues. The germline V gene has CDR1 SGHNT and CDR2 YYREEE (reference sequence). Trimming left V 3 bases short and J 6 bases short, with 12 bases between. CDR3 DNA: TGTGCCAGCAGCTCCGGGTTGGGGGATGGCTACACCTTC. It encodes CASSSGLGDGYTF.

V usage is TRBV19 and J usage is TRBJ2-7, with 10 bases lining up with TRBD1. The V gene's germline CDR1 is LNHDA and CDR2 SQIVND (reference sequence). Trimming took 6 bases from V and 6 from J; bases not matched to a gene: 8. The CDR3 has 14 amino acids. Written as DNA, the CDR3 is TGTGCCAGTAGCCAGCGGGGACAGGGGAGCGAGCAGTACTTC. It yields the protein CASSQRGQGSEQYF.

The gene calls are TRBV2 and TRBJ2-7, with TRBD1 as a possible D gene (6 bases). In germline, CDR1 is SNHLY, CDR2 FYNNEI. The CDR3 length is 13 residues. Between the trimmed V and J ends, which lost 6 bases and 2 bases, there was a span of 11 bases. The CDR3 region is CASRDSLAYEQYF. CDR3 bases: TGTGCCAGCAGGGACAGCTTAGCCTACGAGCAGTACTTC.

The V and J genes are TRBV11-2 and TRBJ1-1; D uncertain. V lost 1 base and J 6 bases, leaving 9 bases between the germline ends. CDR3 length: 13 residues. Germline V gene data show CDR1 as SGHAT and CDR2 as FQNNGV. The DNA for the CDR3 is TGTGCCAGCAGCTTAGGGTTTACCGCTGAAGCTTTCTTT. Amino acids: CASSLGFTAEAFF.

The rearrangement links TRBV14 to TRBJ2-7; a possible D gene is TRBD1 (5 bases). This CDR3 comprises 13 residues. Trimming pared 0 bases from V and 7 bases from J, leaving 10 bases between. CDR1 and CDR2 (germline): SGHDN, FVKESK. CDR3 in DNA: TGTGCCAGCAGCCAAGAGGTCCGGACAGAGCAGTACTTC. It translates to CASSQEVRTEQYF.

The rearrangement uses TRBV4-1 and TRBJ1-5; 10 nucleotides match TRBD1. The ends lost 0 bases at V and 9 bases at J; junction bases unmatched: 8. This CDR3 has 16 amino acids. Germline V gene sequence: CDR1 MGHRA, CDR2 YSYEKL. CDR3 nucleotides: TGCGCCAGCAGCCAAGAGGGAGTGGGACAGGGGTGGCCCCAGCATTTT. It encodes CASSQEGVGQGWPQHF.

The chain employs TRBV5-1 and TRBJ2-1; 10 nucleotides match TRBD1. The V segment lost 6 bases and the J segment 8 bases; nucleotides outside the gene matches: 11. The CDR3 contains 15 residues. Germline lookup yields CDR1 SGHRS and CDR2 YFSETQ. CDR3 in DNA: TGCGCCAGCAACCCCGGACAGGGGGTTTTCGATGAGCAGTTCTTC. Its protein is CASNPGQGVFDEQFF.

The chain carries TRBV27 and TRBJ2-3; 9 bases are a match to TRBD2. The trim removed 4 bases at V and 2 bases at J, leaving 7 bases unmatched. The CDR3 covers 16 residues. CDR1 is MNHEY and CDR2 is SMNVEV in the germline V gene (reference sequence). CDR3 in amino acids: CASSYVQGLATDTQYF. The CDR3 nucleotides are TGTGCCAGCAGTTACGTCCAGGGACTAGCCACAGATACGCAGTATTTT.

This chain connects TRBV27 to TRBJ2-7; no clear D. The CDR3 spans 12 residues. Germline loops: CDR1 MNHEY, CDR2 SMNVEV (reference sequence). The V gene lost 6 bases and the J gene lost 6 bases, with 12 bases spanning the gap. The CDR3 region is CASSLGTSEQYF. For the CDR3, the DNA is TGTGCCAGCAGCCTAGGAACCAGCGAGCAGTACTTC.

The chain recombines TRBV19 with TRBJ2-2, with a weak D call TRBD1 (8 bases). Germline loops: CDR1 LNHDA, CDR2 SQIVND (reference sequence). The V and J ends lost 5 bases and 5 bases respectively, with 12 bases between them. The CDR3 totals 14 residues. CDR3 amino acids: CASSGQGGTGELFF. CDR3 sequence (DNA): TGTGCCAGTAGTGGACAGGGAGGGACCGGGGAGCTGTTTTTT.